Listed below are T cell receptor beta chains from one sample, sequenced in a study of identical twins. Each CDR3 protein gets one entry after TCRdb re-called the 5' RACE reads with MiXCR. The sample yields 450,000 to 650,000 distinct CDR3 sequences, roughly 15% seen once. These sequences were also reported in another study, on yellow fever vaccine responses in identical twins.

The sequencing input was CD4+ T cells sorted from blood. These TCRs come from a young woman in good health. Both conserved end residues are part of each CDR3. The order of the fields is D gene, V gene, J gene, clone size, CDR3 DNA, CDR3 protein. The D gene is left open where the match is weak. Part of the rows lack a size; the others show once, few, many or a class for expanded clones.

d_gene: NA; v_gene: TRBV12-5; j_gene: TRBJ2-1; abundance: many; CDR3nt: TGTGCTAGTGGTTCCTGGGGGCAGGGCCCACAGCAGTTCTTC; CDR3aa: CASGSWGQGPQQFF
d_gene: TRBD2; v_gene: TRBV11-2; j_gene: TRBJ2-3; abundance: few; CDR3nt: TGTGCCAGCAGCCGTGAAAGCGGGGTTGGCCCAGATACGCAGTATTTT; CDR3aa: CASSRESGVGPDTQYF
d_gene: NA; v_gene: TRBV2; j_gene: TRBJ1-5; abundance: NA; CDR3nt: TGTGCCAGCAGCGCGTACAATAGCAATCAGCCCCAGCATTTT; CDR3aa: CASSAYNSNQPQHF
d_gene: NA; v_gene: TRBV20-1; j_gene: TRBJ2-4; abundance: NA; CDR3nt: TGCAGTGCTAGAGGGGAACCCCTACAGGGCAAGGGCAAAAACATTCAGTACTTC; CDR3aa: CSARGEPLQGKGKNIQYF
d_gene: TRBD1; v_gene: TRBV20-1; j_gene: TRBJ2-1; abundance: NA; CDR3nt: TGCAGTGCTCCATCCCCGGGACAGGGGTATAATGAGCAGTTCTTC; CDR3aa: CSAPSPGQGYNEQFF
d_gene: NA; v_gene: TRBV6-2/TRBV6-3; j_gene: TRBJ2-1; abundance: NA; CDR3nt: TGTGCCAGCAGTTCCCCGGGTGATGAGCAGTTCTTC; CDR3aa: CASSSPGDEQFF
d_gene: TRBD2; v_gene: TRBV9; j_gene: TRBJ2-3; abundance: NA; CDR3nt: TGTGCCAGCAGCAAACCTAGCGGGAAGGTAGGAGATACGCAGTATTTT; CDR3aa: CASSKPSGKVGDTQYF
d_gene: TRBD1; v_gene: TRBV5-1; j_gene: TRBJ1-1; abundance: NA; CDR3nt: TGCGCCAGCAGCTCTGGGACAGGGAGCACTGAAGCTTTCTTT; CDR3aa: CASSSGTGSTEAFF
d_gene: TRBD1; v_gene: TRBV12-3/TRBV12-4; j_gene: TRBJ1-6; abundance: many; CDR3nt: TGTGCCAGCACGTACCTACAGGGGAGCGGTTCACCCCTCCACTTT; CDR3aa: CASTYLQGSGSPLHF
d_gene: NA; v_gene: TRBV4-1; j_gene: TRBJ2-5; abundance: many; CDR3nt: TGCGCCAGCAGCCAACCTTGGAGACAGGTGGGGGGTCAAGAGACCCAGTACTTC; CDR3aa: CASSQPWRQVGGQETQYF
d_gene: NA; v_gene: TRBV12-3/TRBV12-4; j_gene: TRBJ2-1; abundance: few; CDR3nt: TGTGCCAGCAGTTTAAGGGGTAACTTTGGTGAGCAGTTCTTC; CDR3aa: CASSLRGNFGEQFF
d_gene: TRBD1; v_gene: TRBV28; j_gene: TRBJ2-3; abundance: many; CDR3nt: TGTGCCAGCAGTGCCCCGGACAGGGGGTTCGTCACAGATACGCAGTATTTT; CDR3aa: CASSAPDRGFVTDTQYF
d_gene: NA; v_gene: TRBV7-3; j_gene: TRBJ2-1; abundance: NA; CDR3nt: TGTGCCAGCGATAACGGGAACTCCTACAATGAGCAGTTCTTC; CDR3aa: CASDNGNSYNEQFF
d_gene: TRBD2; v_gene: TRBV2; j_gene: TRBJ2-3; abundance: many; CDR3nt: TGTGCCAGCAGTGACAGGGGGACTAGCGGGAGGGTTGGCACAGATACGCAGTATTTT; CDR3aa: CASSDRGTSGRVGTDTQYF
d_gene: NA; v_gene: TRBV12-3/TRBV12-4; j_gene: TRBJ1-5; abundance: few; CDR3nt: TGTGCCAGCAGGATACAGGGTAGCAATCAGCCCCAGCATTTT; CDR3aa: CASRIQGSNQPQHF
d_gene: TRBD2; v_gene: TRBV20-1; j_gene: TRBJ2-1; abundance: NA; CDR3nt: TGCAGTGCTAGAAAGGAACTAGCGTCTTACAATGAGCAGTTCTTC; CDR3aa: CSARKELASYNEQFF
d_gene: NA; v_gene: TRBV5-5; j_gene: TRBJ2-2; abundance: NA; CDR3nt: TGTGCCAGCAGCTTTGAGAGTGTGGGCACCGGGGAGCTGTTTTTT; CDR3aa: CASSFESVGTGELFF